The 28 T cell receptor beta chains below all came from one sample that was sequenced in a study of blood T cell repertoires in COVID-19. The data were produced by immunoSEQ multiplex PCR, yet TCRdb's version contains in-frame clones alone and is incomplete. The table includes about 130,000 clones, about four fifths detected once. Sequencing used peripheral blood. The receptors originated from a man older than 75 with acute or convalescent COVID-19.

CDR3 DNA sequence: TGCAGCGCGGGACAGTTGAACACTGAAGCTTTCTTT. Protein product: CSAGQLNTEAFF. The rearrangement joins TRBV29-1 to TRBJ1-1; TRBD1 matches 7 bases. The CDR3 loop spans 12 amino acids. The germline gives CDR1 SQVTM, CDR2 ANQGSEA. V gave up 7 bases and J gave up 0 bases; unmatched junction bases: 2. The full variable domain, in which reference TRBV29-1 and TRBJ1-1 provide the parts outside the CDR3, is SAVISQKPSRDICQRGTSLTIQCQVDSQVTMMFWYRQQPGQSLTLIATANQGSEATYESGFVIDKFPISRPNLTFSTLTVSNMSPEDSSIYLCSAGQLNTEAFFGQGTRLTVV.

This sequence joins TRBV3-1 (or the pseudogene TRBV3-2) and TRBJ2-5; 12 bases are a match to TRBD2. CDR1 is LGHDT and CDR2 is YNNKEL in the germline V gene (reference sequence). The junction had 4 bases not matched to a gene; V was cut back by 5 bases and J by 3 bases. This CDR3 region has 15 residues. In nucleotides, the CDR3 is TGTGCCAGCAGCTATTGGACTAGCGGGGAAGAGACCCAGTACTTC. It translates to CASSYWTSGEETQYF.

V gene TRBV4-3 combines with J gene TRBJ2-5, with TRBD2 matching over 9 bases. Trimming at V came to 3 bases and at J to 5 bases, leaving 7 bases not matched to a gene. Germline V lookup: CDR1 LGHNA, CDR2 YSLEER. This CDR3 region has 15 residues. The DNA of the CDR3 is TGCGCCAGCAGCCAGTTTAGCGGGGGCGGGGAGACCCAGTACTTC. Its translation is CASSQFSGGGETQYF.

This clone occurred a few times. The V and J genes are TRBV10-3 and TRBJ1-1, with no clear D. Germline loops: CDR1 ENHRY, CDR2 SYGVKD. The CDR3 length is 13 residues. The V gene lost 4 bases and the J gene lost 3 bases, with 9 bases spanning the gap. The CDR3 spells CAISVTLDTEAFF. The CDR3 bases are TGTGCCATCAGTGTTACCCTAGACACTGAAGCTTTCTTT.

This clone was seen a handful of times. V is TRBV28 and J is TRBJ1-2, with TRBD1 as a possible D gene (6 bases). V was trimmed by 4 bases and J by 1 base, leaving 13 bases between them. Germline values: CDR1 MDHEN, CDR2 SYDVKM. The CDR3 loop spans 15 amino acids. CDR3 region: CASSWGGSLNYGYTF. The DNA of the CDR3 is TGTGCCAGCAGTTGGGGGGGCAGCCTTAACTATGGCTACACCTTC.

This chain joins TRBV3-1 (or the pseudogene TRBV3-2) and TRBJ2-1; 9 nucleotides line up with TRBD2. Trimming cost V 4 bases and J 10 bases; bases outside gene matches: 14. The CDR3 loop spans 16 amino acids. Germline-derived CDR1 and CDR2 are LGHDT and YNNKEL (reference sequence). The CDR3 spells CASSPRGAGGQWEQFF. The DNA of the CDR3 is TGTGCCAGCAGCCCTAGAGGAGCGGGGGGCCAGTGGGAGCAGTTCTTC.

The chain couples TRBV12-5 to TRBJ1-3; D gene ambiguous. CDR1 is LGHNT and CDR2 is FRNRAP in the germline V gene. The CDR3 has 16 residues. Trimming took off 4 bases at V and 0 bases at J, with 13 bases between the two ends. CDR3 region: CASGSTRSFSGNTIYF. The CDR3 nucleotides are TGTGCTAGTGGTTCTACCCGAAGCTTCTCTGGAAACACCATATATTTT.

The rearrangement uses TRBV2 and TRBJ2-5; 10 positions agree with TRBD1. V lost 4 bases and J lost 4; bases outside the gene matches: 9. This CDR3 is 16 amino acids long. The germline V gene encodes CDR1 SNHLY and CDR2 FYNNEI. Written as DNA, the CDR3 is TGTGCCAGCAGTGTGTTGTGGGGACAGGGGCCAGAGACCCAGTACTTC. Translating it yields CASSVLWGQGPETQYF.

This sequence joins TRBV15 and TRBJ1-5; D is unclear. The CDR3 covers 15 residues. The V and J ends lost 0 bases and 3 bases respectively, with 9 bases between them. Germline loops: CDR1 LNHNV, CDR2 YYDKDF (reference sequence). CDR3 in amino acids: CATSRDLAVNQPQHF. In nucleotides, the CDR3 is TGTGCCACCAGCAGAGATTTGGCAGTCAATCAGCCCCAGCATTTT.

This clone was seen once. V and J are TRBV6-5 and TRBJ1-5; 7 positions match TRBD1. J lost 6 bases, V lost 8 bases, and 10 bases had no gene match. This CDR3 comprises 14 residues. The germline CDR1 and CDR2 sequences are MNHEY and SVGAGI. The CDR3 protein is CASRSGQSSQPQHF. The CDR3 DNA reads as TGTGCCAGCCGCTCGGGACAGTCTAGTCAGCCCCAGCATTTT.

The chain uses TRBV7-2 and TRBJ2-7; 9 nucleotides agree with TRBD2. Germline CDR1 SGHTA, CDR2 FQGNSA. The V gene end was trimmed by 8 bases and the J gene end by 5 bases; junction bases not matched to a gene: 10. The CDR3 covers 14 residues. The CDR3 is CASRVGLAYNEQYF. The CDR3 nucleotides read TGTGCCAGCCGAGTGGGACTAGCCTATAACGAGCAGTACTTC. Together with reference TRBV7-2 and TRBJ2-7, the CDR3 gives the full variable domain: GAGVSQSPSNKVTEKGKDVELRCDPISGHTALYWYRQSLGQGLEFLIYFQGNSAPDKSGLPSDRFSAERTGGSVSTLTIQRTQQEDSAVYLCASRVGLAYNEQYFGPGTRLTVT.

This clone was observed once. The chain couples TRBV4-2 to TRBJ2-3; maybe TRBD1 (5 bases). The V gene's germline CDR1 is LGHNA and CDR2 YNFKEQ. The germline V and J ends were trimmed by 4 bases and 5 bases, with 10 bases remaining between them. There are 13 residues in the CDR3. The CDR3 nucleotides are TGTGCCAGCAGCCCTCTCCAGGGAGATACGCAGTATTTT. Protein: CASSPLQGDTQYF.

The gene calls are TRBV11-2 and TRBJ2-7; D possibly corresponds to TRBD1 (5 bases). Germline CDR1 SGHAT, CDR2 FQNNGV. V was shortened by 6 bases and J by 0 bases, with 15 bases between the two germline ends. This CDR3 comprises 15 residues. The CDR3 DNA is TGTGCCAGCAGTCCTCCGACAGCAACCTCCTACGAGCAGTACTTC. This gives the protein CASSPPTATSYEQYF.

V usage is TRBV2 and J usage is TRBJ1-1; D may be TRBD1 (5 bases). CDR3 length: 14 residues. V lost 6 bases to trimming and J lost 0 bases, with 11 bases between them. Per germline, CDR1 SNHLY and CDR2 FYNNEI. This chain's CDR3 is CASRAGTMNTEAFF. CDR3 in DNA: TGTGCCAGCAGGGCGGGGACCATGAACACTGAAGCTTTCTTT. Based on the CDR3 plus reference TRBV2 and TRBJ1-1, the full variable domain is EPEVTQTPSHQVTQMGQEVILRCVPISNHLYFYWYRQILGQKVEFLVSFYNNEISEKSEIFDDQFSVERPDGSNFTLKIRSTKLEDSAMYFCASRAGTMNTEAFFGQGTRLTVV.

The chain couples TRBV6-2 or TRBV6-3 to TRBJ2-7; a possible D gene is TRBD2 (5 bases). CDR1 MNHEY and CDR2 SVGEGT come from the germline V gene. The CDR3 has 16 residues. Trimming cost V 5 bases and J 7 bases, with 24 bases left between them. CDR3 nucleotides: TGTGCCAGCAGTCACCTCCCCGGAACCCCCTCGGGAGAGCAGTACTTC. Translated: CASSHLPGTPSGEQYF.

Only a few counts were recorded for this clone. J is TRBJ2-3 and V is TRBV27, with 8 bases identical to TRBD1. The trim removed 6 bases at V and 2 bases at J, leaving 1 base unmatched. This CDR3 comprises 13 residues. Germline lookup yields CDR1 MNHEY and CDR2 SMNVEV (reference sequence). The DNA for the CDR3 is TGTGCCAGCAGGGACAGGGTCACAGATACGCAGTATTTT. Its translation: CASRDRVTDTQYF.

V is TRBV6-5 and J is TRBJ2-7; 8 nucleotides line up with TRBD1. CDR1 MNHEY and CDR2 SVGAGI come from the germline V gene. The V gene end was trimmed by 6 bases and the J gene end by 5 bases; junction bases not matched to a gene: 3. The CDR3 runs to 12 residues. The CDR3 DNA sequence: TGTGCCAGCAGGTGGGACAGGAACGAGCAGTACTTC. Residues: CASRWDRNEQYF.

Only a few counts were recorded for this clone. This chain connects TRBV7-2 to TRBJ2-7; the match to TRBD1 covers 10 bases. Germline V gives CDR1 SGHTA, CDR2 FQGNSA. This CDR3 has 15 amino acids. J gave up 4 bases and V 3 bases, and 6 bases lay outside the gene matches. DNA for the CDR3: TGTGCCAGCAGCTTTCCGGGACAGGGGTTATACGAGCAGTACTTC. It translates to CASSFPGQGLYEQYF.

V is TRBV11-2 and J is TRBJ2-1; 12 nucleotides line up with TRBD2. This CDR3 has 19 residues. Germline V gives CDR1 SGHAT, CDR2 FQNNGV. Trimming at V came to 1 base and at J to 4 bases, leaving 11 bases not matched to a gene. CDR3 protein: CASSLGFRASGGAYNEQFF. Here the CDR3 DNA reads TGTGCCAGCAGCTTAGGTTTCCGGGCTAGCGGGGGGGCTTACAATGAGCAGTTCTTC.

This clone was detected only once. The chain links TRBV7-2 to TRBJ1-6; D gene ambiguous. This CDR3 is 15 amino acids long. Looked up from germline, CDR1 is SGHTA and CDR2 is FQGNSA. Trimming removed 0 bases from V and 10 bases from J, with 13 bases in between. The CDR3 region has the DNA TGTGCCAGCAGCTTAGCCCCGAGTGGGAGGTCACCCCTCCACTTT. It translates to CASSLAPSGRSPLHF.

CDR3 protein: CASRERLAGEEGDTQYF. The DNA for the CDR3 is TGTGCCAGCAGGGAGAGACTAGCGGGGGAGGAAGGAGATACGCAGTATTTT. This chain joins TRBV21-1 and TRBJ2-3; TRBD2, the table's D call, was not compared with the DNA. TRBV21-1 constitutes a pseudogene. This CDR3 comprises 17 residues.

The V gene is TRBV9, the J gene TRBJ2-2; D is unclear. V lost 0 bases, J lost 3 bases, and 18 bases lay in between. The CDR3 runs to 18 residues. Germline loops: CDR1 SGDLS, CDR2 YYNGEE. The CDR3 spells CASSVGQGTRKDTGELFF. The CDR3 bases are TGTGCCAGCAGCGTAGGACAAGGAACCCGGAAGGACACCGGGGAGCTGTTTTTT.

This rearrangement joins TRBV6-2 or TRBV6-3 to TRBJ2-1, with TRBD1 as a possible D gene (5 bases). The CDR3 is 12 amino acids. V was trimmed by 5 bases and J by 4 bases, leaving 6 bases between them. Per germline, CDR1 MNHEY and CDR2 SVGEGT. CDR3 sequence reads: CASSRGYNEQFF. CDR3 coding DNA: TGTGCCAGCAGTAGGGGATACAATGAGCAGTTCTTC.

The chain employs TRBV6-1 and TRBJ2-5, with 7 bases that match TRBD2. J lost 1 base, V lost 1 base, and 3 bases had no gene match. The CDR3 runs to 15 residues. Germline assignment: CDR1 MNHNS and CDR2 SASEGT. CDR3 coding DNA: TGTGCCAGCAGTGAAGAAGCGGGGTCCCAAGAGACCCAGTACTTC. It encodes CASSEEAGSQETQYF.

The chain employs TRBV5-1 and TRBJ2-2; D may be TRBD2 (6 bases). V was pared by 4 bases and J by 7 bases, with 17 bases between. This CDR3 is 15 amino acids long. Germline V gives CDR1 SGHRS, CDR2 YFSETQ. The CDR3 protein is CASSQGLLGGGELFF. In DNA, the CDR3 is TGCGCCAGCAGCCAGGGACTCCTCGGGGGCGGGGAGCTGTTTTTT.

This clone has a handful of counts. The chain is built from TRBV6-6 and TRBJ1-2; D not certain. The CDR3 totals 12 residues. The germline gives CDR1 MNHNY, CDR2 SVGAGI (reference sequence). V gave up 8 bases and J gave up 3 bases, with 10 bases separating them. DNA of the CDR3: TGTGCCAGCCGCGGGGATGACTATGGCTACACCTTC. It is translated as CASRGDDYGYTF.

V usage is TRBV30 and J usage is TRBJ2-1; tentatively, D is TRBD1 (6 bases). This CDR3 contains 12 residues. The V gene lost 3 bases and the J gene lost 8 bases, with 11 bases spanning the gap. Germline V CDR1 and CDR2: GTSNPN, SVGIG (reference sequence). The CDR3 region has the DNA TGTGCCTGGAGCCCCACAGGGTATGAGCAGTTCTTC. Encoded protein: CAWSPTGYEQFF.

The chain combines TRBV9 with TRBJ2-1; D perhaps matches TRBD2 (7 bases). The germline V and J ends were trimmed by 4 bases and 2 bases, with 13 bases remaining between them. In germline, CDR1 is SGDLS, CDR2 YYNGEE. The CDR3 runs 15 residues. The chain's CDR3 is CASSRGAGTYNEQFF. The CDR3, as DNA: TGTGCCAGCAGCCGGGGGGCCGGCACCTACAATGAGCAGTTCTTC.